Listed below are T cell receptor beta chains from one sample, sequenced in a study of blood T cell repertoires in COVID-19. TCRdb's copy holds only in-frame clones and misses some; the assay was immunoSEQ multiplex PCR. In the table there are roughly 140,000 clones, about 86% of which are singletons. The sample consisted of PBMCs or T cells enriched from blood (not recorded which). The source is a man in his fifties who had recovered from COVID-19. CDR3s leave out the opening cysteine and the closing phenylalanine or tryptophan. Fields, in order: V gene, J gene, CDR3 protein.

TRBV27	TRBJ2-2	ASSSSGTRNTGELF
TRBV10-3	TRBJ1-1	AITGQPNTEAF
TRBV5-1	TRBJ1-4	ASSFGTDNEKLF
TRBV3-1/TRBV3-2	TRBJ2-1	ASSQDRGSYNEQF
TRBV18	TRBJ1-2	ASSPPDRSYT
TRBV12-5	TRBJ2-1	ASVPPGNNEQF
TRBV24-1	TRBJ1-5	ATTLQFLVRCQPQH
TRBV2	TRBJ2-6	ARSPTGANVLT
TRBV18	TRBJ1-2	ASSPTAGAYYGYT
TRBV7-2	TRBJ2-3	ASSGNTGLDTQY
TRBV20-1	TRBJ2-1	SASQRSGGSYNEQF
TRBV6-5	TRBJ1-2	ASSYSSAVGGYT
TRBV6-5	TRBJ2-2	ASSYPSGVSTGELF
TRBV6-5	TRBJ2-3	ASSISGGSPDTQY
TRBV18	TRBJ1-4	ASSRDPGTGGNEKLF
TRBV30	TRBJ1-5	ASSSGGNQPQH
TRBV2	TRBJ1-2	ASSDRDRVLPGYT
TRBV6-1	TRBJ1-2	ASSEGAKRYGYT
TRBV7-8	TRBJ1-5	ASSPTGGRISNQPQH
TRBV2	TRBJ1-2	ASSPGQDFNYGYT
TRBV6-5	TRBJ1-5	ASTSTGSLRQPQH
TRBV10-3	TRBJ2-7	AISESGAVAYEQY
TRBV24-1	TRBJ2-2	ATGSGGTGELF
TRBV24-1	TRBJ2-1	ATSDPEAHEPYNEQF
TRBV3-1/TRBV3-2	TRBJ2-1	ASSQDGRAGDEQF
TRBV7-3	TRBJ2-7	ASSPTPGYEQY
TRBV5-1	TRBJ2-7	ASRRGQGYEQY
TRBV2	TRBJ2-2	ASREVRGSAGELF
TRBV11-2	TRBJ2-3	ASSNGASGGTDTQY
TRBV29-1	TRBJ2-5	SVGENQETQY
TRBV7-8	TRBJ1-6	ASSLVTAGNSPLH
TRBV10-3	TRBJ1-4	AISVDSLNEKLF
TRBV7-9	TRBJ2-7	ASSSISYEQY
TRBV15	TRBJ1-5	ATSRDSRSNQPQH
TRBV9	TRBJ2-1	ASSVQQTTYNEQF
TRBV7-2	TRBJ2-5	ASSPQETQY
TRBV6-5	TRBJ1-2	ASNHEGRDGYT
TRBV5-1	TRBJ1-4	ASSLAGRGEEKLF
TRBV29-1	TRBJ2-2	SVVAGSLNTGELF
TRBV6-5	TRBJ1-4	ASSPGQGYEKLF
TRBV30	TRBJ2-2	APGRLAGAPNTGELF
TRBV19	TRBJ1-4	ASSADRRSSEKLF
TRBV7-2	TRBJ1-2	ASSTDRGRNYGYT
TRBV14	TRBJ2-1	ASSQRLAGFYNEQF
TRBV30	TRBJ2-7	AWRDRTRSSYEQY
TRBV27	TRBJ1-4	ASGRQGNTNEKLF